The clone carrying this T cell receptor (beta chain) was found many times. Its antigen is unknown. In germline, CDR1 is SEHNR, CDR2 FQNEAQ (reference sequence). The ends were cut back, 5 bases at V and 4 bases at J, with 14 bases in the middle. The CDR3 is made up of 15 amino acids. Library preparation (for TCRbeta) was performed with unique molecular identifiers. TCRdb independently ran MiXCR on the PCR reads; one entry per CDR3 protein. Among some 200,000 distinct CDR3 sequences listed, about 8.7% were seen once. The data were taken from a study of T-cell reconstitution after alpha-beta-depleted transplantation in children. Findings and caveats of the study: Fresh T-cell production supplied most of the T-cell counts and diversity seen one year after transplant. It was surviving recipient T cells and thymic progenitors that gave some patients high TCRbeta diversity at day 60. Expanded clones from the graft, numbering several hundred, reportedly supplied alpha-beta T cells about two months after transplant.

The TCR comes from a male patient between 2 and 10 years old who had a stem cell transplant for acute myeloid leukemia, so the T cells may come from the graft donor. Sequenced here: PBMCs, mostly from graft donor cells, sampled 360 days after TCRalphabeta/CD19-depleted stem cell transplant. This chain connects TRBV7-9 to TRBJ2-2, with D perhaps being TRBD1 or TRBD2 (6 bases each). CDR3 in DNA: TGTGCCAGCAGCCTGAACAGGGAGGCCACCGGGGAGCTGTTTTTT. It specifies CASSLNREATGELFF.